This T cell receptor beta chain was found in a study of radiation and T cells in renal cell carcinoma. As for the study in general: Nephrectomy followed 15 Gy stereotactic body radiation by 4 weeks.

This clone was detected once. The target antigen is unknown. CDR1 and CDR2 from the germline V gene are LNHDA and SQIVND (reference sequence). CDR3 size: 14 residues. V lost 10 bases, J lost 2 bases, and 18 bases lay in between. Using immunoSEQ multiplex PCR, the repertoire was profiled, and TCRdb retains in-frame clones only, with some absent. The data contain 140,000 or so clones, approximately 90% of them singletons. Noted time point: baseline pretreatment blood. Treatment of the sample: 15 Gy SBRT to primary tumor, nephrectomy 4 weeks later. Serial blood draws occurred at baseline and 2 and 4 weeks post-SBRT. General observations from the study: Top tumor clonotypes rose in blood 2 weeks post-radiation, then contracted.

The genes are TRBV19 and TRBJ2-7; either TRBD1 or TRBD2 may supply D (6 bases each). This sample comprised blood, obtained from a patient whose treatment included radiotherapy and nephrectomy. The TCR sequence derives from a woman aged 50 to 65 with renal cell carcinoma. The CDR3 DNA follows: TGTGCCACCAGAGATCGGGGGCCAACCTACGAGCAGTACTTC. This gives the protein CATRDRGPTYEQYF. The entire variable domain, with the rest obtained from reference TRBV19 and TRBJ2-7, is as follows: DGGITQSPKYLFRKEGQNVTLSCEQNLNHDAMYWYRQDPGQGLRLIYYSQIVNDFQKGDIAEGYSVSREKKESFPLTVTSAQKNPTAFYLCATRDRGPTYEQYFGPGTRLTVT.